This T cell receptor (beta chain) was observed in a study of beta chain features in type 1 diabetes (dated by TCRdb to 2016 to 2019). With respect to the entire study: Mean age, gender distribution, total cell number and subset yield were not different between patients and healthy donors. Regulatory and stem cell-like memory subsets were obtained from only 8 patients and roughly eight healthy donors, while naive and central memory subsets were obtained from all 28 donors. In the study, TCRB repertoires of sorted circulating CD4+ T cell subsets from recently diagnosed type 1 diabetes patients were compared with those of matched healthy donors. A total of roughly 100 million sorted cells were examined across all samples, and a strong correlation was observed between cell number per subset and RNA yield. Results and caveats for the whole study, not just this receptor: In all four CD4+ subsets, TCRB CDR3 length was moderately but significantly shorter in type 1 diabetes patients. PCR might favor shorter templates, but patient and control samples were amplified and corrected together, so any skew would affect both groups equally. Because the HLA sub-analyses included only small numbers of individuals, any influence of HLA type on TCRB rearrangement was left unresolved. Naive, central memory and regulatory TCRB repertoires appeared more similar among patients than among healthy donors. Because cDNA was sequenced instead of genomic DNA, activated cells with high expression could be over-represented, although the groups did not differ in activation or CD3 levels. At VDJ recombination sites, patients with type 1 diabetes made fewer insertions and deleted more nucleotides, a pattern implying thymic rearrangement abnormalities.

In the germline V gene (reference sequence), CDR1 corresponds to LNHDA and CDR2 to SQIVND. The CDR3 covers 18 residues, taking in both the cysteine and the phenylalanine. From each donor, a single peripheral blood sample of about 100 mL on average was drawn into heparinised tubes. Using a panel that included CD45RO, CCR7, CD25, CD127, CD95 and CD27, naive, central memory, regulatory and stem cell-like memory CD4+ T cells were sorted on a BD FACSAria II. All sorted populations exceeded 95% purity. Right away, PBMCs were isolated by Lymphoprep density gradient centrifugation and were stained directly, with no culture step. Samples were stained and sorted in pairs, with one healthy donor and one patient per experiment, so that batch effects were minimized. All of the isolated RNA was reverse transcribed with the High Capacity cDNA Reverse Transcription Kit, so expressed TCRB transcripts were sequenced. Deep immunoSEQ sequencing was applied to naive, central memory and regulatory T cell samples, giving an average of about 3.4 million total reads per sample. Sorted cells were lysed in RLT buffer, and RNA was extracted using DNase-treated RNeasy Micro or Mini kits according to cell number. To prevent cross-contamination, every cell subset was processed on its own, while patient and healthy donor samples were processed together. TCRB sequences were amplified from cDNA with the immunoSEQ multiplex PCR, producing 87-bp fragments spanning the CDR3 region. The amplicons were sequenced using the Illumina HiSeq platform. The authors' pipeline ran thus. PCR bias was computationally corrected using synthetic template baselines, reads within Hamming distance 2 were collapsed, and singletons that could not be merged were discarded. By aligning reads against IMGT, V, D and J genes, CDR3 length, and insertions or deletions at six rearrangement sites were assigned. Within each subset, clonotype counts were normalized to the number of sorted cells before true diversity and Gini coefficients were calculated with the tcR R package. The overlap coefficient, calculated on TCRB nucleotide sequences, was used to measure repertoire sharing. As a proxy for the pre-selection repertoire, out-of-frame TCRB sequences from naive cells were analyzed. Held by TCRdb, this immuneACCESS table contains in-frame sequences only and omits some clones. Under half of the omission traces to an unresolved V gene where checked; the cause of the rest is unknown. D and trimming come from the DNA, and the V and J calls and clone size come from that table. The sample includes roughly 400,000 clones, with approximately 13% observed a single time. Of the sample, about 0.04% is held by the ten largest clones.

Turning to this clone: What antigen it recognizes has not been identified. The DNA is omitted, as the CDR3 cannot be located on it reliably, and the CDR3 follows TCRdb's listing.

The TCR was taken from a man in his thirties or forties in good health. The source material was naive CD4+ T cells from blood. The sample's cell subset or site label, in plain terms: true naive CD4+ T cells. The rearranged chain carries TRBV19 and TRBJ2-5; TRBD2, the table's D call, was not compared with the DNA. CDR3 loop: CASSIGGTSVFGQETQYF.